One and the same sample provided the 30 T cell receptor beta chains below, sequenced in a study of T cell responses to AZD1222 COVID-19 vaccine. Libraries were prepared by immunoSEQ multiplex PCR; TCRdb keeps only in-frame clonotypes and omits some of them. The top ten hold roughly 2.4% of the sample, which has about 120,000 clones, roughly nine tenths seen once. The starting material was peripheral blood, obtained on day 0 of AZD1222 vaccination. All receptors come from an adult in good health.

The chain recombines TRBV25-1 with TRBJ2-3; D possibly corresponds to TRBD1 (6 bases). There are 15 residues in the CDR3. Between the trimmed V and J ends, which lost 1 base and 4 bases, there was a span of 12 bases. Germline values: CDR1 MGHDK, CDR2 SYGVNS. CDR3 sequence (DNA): TGTGCCAGCAGTGAATTCAGGGGAGTAGCAGATACGCAGTATTTT. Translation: CASSEFRGVADTQYF.

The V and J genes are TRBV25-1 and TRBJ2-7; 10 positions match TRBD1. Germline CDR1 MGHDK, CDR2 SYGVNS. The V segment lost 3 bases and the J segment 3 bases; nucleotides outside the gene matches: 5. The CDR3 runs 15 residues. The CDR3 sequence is CASSDSGQGRYEQYF. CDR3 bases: TGTGCCAGCAGTGACTCGGGACAGGGGCGCTACGAGCAGTACTTC.

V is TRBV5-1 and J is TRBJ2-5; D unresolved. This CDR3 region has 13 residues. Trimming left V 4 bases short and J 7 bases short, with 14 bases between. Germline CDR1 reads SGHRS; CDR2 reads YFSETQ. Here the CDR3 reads CASSPRRAGTQYF. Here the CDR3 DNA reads TGCGCCAGCAGCCCCCGTAGAGCCGGGACCCAGTACTTC. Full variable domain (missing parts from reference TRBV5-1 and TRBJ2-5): KAGVTQTPRYLIKTRGQQVTLSCSPISGHRSVSWYQQTPGQGLQFLFEYFSETQRNKGNFPGRFSGRQFSNSRSEMNVSTLELGDSALYLCASSPRRAGTQYFGPGTRLLVL.

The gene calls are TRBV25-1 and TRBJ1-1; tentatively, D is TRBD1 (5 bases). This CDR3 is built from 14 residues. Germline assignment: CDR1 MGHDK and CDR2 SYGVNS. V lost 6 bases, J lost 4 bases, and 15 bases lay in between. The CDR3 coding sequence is TGTGCCAGCAGCATACAGGATACGGGCACTGAAGCTTTCTTT. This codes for CASSIQDTGTEAFF.

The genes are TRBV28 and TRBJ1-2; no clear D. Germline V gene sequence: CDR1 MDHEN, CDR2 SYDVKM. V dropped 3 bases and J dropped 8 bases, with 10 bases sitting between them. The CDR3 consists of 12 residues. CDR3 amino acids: CASSLVREGYTF. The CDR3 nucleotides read TGTGCCAGCAGTTTGGTAAGGGAAGGCTACACCTTC.

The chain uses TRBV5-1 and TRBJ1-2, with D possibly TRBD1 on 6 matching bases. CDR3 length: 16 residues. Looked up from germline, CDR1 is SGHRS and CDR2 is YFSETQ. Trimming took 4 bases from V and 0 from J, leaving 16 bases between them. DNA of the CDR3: TGCGCCAGCAGCCCTACAGGGTTGCCTTCTAACTATGGCTACACCTTC. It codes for CASSPTGLPSNYGYTF.

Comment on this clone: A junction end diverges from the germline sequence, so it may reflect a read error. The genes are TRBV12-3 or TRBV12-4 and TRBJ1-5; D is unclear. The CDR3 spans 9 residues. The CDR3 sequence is CASSYPLSF. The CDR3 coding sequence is TGTGCCAGCAGTTATCCCCTTTCTTTT.

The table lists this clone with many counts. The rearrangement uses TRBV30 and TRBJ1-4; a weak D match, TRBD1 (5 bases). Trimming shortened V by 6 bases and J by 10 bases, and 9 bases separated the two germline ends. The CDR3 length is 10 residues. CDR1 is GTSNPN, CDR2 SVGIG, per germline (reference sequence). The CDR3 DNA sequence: TGTGCCTGTGCCGGGGGAAAACTGTTTTTT. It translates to CACAGGKLFF.

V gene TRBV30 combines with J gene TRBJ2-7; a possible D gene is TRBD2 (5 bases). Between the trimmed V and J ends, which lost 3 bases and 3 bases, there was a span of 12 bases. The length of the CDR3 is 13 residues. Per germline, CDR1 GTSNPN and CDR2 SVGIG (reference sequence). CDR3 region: CAWSGSASYEQYF. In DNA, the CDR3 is TGTGCCTGGAGCGGTAGCGCAAGCTACGAGCAGTACTTC.

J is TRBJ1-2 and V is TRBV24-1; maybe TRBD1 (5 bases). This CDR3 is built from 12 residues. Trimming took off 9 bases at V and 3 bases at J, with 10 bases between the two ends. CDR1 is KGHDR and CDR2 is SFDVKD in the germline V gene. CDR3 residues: CATQGIDYGYTF. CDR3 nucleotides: TGTGCCACCCAGGGTATCGACTATGGCTACACCTTC.

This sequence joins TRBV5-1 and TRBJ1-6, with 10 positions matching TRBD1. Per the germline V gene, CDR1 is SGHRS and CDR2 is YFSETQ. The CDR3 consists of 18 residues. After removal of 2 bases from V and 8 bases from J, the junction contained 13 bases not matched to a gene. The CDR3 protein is CASSFSDRGPRRDSPLHF. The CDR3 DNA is TGCGCCAGCAGCTTCAGTGACAGGGGGCCCCGGCGGGATTCACCCCTCCACTTT.

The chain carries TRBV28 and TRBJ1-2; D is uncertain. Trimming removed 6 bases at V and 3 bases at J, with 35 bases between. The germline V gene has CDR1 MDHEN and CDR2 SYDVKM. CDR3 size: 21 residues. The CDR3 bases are TGTGCCAGCAGCCCTGCCCTCGCCCTCCCAAACCAAGACATGTTCTACTATGGCTACACCTTC. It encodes CASSPALALPNQDMFYYGYTF.

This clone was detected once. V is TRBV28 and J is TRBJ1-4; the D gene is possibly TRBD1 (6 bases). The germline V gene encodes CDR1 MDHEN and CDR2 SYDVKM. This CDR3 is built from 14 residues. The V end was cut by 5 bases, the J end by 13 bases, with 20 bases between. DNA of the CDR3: TGTGCCAGCAGTCGACTGGAGGTCAGGGGTGTACTGTTTTTT. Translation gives CASSRLEVRGVLFF.

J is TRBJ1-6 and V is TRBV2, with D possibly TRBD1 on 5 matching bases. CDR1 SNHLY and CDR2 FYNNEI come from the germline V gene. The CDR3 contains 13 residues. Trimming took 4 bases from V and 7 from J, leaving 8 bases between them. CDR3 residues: CASSGGRNSPLHF. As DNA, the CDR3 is TGTGCCAGCAGTGGGGGGAGGAATTCACCCCTCCACTTT.

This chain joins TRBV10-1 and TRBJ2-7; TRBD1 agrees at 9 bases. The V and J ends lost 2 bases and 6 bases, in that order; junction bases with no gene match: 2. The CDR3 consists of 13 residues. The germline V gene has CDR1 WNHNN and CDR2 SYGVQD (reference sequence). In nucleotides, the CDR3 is TGCGCCAGCAGTGAGAGGACAGGGGCCGAGCAGTACTTC. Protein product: CASSERTGAEQYF.

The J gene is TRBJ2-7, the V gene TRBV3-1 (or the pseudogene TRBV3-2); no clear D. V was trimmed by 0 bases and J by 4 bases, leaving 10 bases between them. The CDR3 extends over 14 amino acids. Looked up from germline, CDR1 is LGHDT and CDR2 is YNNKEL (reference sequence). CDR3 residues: CASSQDLAVYEQYF. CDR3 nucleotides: TGTGCCAGCAGCCAAGATTTAGCCGTTTACGAGCAGTACTTC.

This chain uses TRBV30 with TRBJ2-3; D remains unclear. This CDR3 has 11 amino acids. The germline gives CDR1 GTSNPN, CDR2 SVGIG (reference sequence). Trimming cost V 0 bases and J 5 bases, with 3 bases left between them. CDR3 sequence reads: CAWSVRDTQYF. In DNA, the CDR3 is TGTGCCTGGAGTGTAAGAGATACGCAGTATTTT.

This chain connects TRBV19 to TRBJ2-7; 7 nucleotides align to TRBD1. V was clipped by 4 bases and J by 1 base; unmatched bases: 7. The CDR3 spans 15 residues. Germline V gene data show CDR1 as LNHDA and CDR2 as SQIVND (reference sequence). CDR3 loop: CASSTQQGLSYEQYF. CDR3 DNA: TGTGCCAGTAGTACCCAACAGGGGCTTTCCTACGAGCAGTACTTC.

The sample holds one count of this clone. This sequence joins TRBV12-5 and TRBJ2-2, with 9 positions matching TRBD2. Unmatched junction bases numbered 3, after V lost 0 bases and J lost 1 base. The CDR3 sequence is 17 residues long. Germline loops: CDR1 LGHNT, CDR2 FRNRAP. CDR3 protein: CASGLVLLAGNTGELFF. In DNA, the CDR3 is TGTGCTAGTGGTTTGGTACTACTAGCGGGGAACACCGGGGAGCTGTTTTTT.

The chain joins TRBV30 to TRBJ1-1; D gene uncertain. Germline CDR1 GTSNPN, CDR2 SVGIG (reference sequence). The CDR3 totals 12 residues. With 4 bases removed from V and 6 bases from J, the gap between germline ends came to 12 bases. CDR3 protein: CAWTQSRAEAFF. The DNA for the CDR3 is TGTGCCTGGACCCAGTCAAGGGCTGAAGCTTTCTTT.

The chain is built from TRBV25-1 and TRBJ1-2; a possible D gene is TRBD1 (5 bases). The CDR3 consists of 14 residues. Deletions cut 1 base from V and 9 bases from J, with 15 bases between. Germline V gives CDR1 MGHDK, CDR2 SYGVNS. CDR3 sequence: CASSESGTPGSYTF. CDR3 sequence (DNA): TGTGCCAGCAGTGAATCCGGGACCCCTGGGAGCTACACCTTC.

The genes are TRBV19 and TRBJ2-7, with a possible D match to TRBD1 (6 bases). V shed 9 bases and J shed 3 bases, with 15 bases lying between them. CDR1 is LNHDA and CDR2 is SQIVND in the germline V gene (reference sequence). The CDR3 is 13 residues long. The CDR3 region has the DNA TGTGCCAGCTCCACCGAAGGGGGCTACGAGCAGTACTTC. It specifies CASSTEGGYEQYF.

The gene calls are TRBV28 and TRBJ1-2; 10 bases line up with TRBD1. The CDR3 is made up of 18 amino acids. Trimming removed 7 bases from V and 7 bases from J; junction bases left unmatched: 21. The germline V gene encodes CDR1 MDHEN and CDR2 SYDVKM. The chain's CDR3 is CASKYERGLGRDRGGYTF. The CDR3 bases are TGTGCCAGCAAATATGAGAGGGGCCTCGGGAGGGACAGGGGTGGCTACACCTTC.

The CDR3 region is CATRGSANTGELFF. The CDR3 region has the DNA TGTGCCACCAGGGGCAGCGCGAACACCGGGGAGCTGTTTTTT. V and J are TRBV24-1 and TRBJ2-2; unclear D gene. Germline loops: CDR1 KGHDR, CDR2 SFDVKD. The CDR3 length is 14 residues. V gave up 7 bases and J gave up 0 bases, with 8 bases separating them.

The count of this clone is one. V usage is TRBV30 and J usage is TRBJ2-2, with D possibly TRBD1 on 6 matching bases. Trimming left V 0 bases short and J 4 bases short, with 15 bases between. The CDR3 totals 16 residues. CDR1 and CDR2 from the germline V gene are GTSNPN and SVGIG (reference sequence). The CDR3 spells CAWSVRRTAGTGELFF. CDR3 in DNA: TGTGCCTGGAGTGTAAGGCGGACAGCCGGCACCGGGGAGCTGTTTTTT.

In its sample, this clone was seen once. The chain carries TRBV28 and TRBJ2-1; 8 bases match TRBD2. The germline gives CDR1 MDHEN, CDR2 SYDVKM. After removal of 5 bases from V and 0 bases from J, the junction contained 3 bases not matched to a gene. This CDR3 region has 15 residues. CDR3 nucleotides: TGTGCCAGCAGTAGACTAGCGAGCTCCTACAATGAGCAGTTCTTC. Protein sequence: CASSRLASSYNEQFF.

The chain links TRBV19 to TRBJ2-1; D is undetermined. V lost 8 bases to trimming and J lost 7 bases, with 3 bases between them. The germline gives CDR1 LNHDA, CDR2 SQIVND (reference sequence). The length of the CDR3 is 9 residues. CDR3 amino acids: CASLNEQFF. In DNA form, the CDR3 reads TGTGCCAGTTTAAATGAGCAGTTCTTC.

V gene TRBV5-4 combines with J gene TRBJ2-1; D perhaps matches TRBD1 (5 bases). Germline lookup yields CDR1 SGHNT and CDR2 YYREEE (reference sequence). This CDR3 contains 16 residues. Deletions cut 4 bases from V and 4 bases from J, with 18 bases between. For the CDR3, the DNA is TGTGCCAGCAGCCAAAGGACACGAACTACGTACAATGAGCAGTTCTTC. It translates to CASSQRTRTTYNEQFF.

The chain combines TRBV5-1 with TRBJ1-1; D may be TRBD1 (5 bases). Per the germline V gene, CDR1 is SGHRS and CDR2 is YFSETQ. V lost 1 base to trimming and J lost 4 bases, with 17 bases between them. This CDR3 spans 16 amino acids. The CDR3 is CASSLSMGVRATEAFF. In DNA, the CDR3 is TGCGCCAGCAGCTTGTCGATGGGGGTGAGGGCCACTGAAGCTTTCTTT. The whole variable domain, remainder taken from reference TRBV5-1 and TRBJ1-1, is KAGVTQTPRYLIKTRGQQVTLSCSPISGHRSVSWYQQTPGQGLQFLFEYFSETQRNKGNFPGRFSGRQFSNSRSEMNVSTLELGDSALYLCASSLSMGVRATEAFFGQGTRLTVV.

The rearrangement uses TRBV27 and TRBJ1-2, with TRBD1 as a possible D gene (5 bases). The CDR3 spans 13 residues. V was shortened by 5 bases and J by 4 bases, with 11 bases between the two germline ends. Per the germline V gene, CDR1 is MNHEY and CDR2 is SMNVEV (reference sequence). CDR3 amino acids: CASSRDGPYGYTF. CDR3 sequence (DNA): TGTGCCAGCAGTCGGGACGGTCCCTATGGCTACACCTTC.